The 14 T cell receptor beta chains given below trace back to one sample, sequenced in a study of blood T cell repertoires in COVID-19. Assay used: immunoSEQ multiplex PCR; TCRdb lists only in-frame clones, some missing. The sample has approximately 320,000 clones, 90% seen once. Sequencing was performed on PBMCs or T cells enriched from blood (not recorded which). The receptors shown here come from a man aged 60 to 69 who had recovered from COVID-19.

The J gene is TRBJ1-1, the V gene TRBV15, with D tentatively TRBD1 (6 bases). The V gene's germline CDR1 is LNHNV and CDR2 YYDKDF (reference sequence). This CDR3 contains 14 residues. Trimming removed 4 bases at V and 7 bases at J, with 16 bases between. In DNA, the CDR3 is TGTGCCACCAGCATCCGGCAGGGGAGCAATGAAGCTTTCTTT. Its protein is CATSIRQGSNEAFF.

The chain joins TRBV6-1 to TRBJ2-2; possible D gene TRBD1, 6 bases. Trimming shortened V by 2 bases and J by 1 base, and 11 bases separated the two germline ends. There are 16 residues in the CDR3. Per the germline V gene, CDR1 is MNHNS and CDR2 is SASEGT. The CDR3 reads CASSERQGQNTGELFF. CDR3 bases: TGTGCCAGCAGTGAACGGCAGGGGCAGAACACCGGGGAGCTGTTTTTT.

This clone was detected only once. CDR3 amino acids: CASSLGSGLARLEQYF. The CDR3 DNA reads as TGCGCCAGCAGCCTCGGATCGGGACTAGCTCGTCTCGAGCAGTACTTC. The chain has TRBV4-1 and TRBJ2-7; 9 nucleotides align to TRBD2. The germline V gene encodes CDR1 MGHRA and CDR2 YSYEKL. With V trimmed by 4 bases and J by 6 bases, 13 bases remained unmatched. The CDR3 runs to 16 residues.

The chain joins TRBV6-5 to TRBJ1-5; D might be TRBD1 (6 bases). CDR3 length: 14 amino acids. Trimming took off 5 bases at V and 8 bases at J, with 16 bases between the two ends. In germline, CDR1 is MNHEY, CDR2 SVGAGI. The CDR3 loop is CASSMTGPGKPQHF. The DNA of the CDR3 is TGTGCCAGCAGTATGACAGGTCCCGGGAAGCCCCAGCATTTT.

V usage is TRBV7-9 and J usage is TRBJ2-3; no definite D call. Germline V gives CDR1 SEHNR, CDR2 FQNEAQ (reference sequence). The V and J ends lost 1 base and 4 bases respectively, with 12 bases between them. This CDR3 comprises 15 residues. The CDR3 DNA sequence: TGTGCCAGCAGCTTAGTAAGTCCCCCGGCAGATACGCAGTATTTT. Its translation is CASSLVSPPADTQYF.

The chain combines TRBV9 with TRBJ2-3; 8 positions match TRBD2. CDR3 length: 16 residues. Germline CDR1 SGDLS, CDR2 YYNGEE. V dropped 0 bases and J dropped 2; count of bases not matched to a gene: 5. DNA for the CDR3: TGTGCCAGCAGCGTAGCGGCGGGGGGAATCACAGATACGCAGTATTTT. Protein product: CASSVAAGGITDTQYF.

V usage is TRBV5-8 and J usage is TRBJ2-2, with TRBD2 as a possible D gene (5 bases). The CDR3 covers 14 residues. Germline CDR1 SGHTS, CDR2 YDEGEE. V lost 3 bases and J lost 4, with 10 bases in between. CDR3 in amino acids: CASSSGILTGELFF. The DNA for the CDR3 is TGTGCCAGCAGCTCCGGGATACTCACCGGGGAGCTGTTTTTT.

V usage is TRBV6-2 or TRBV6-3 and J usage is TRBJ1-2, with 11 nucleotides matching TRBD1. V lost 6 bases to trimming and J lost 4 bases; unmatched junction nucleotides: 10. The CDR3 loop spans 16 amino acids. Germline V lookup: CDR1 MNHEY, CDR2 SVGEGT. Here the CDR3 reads CASSDLGTGGTYGYTF. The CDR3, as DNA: TGTGCCAGCAGCGATCTTGGGACAGGGGGTACCTATGGCTACACCTTC.

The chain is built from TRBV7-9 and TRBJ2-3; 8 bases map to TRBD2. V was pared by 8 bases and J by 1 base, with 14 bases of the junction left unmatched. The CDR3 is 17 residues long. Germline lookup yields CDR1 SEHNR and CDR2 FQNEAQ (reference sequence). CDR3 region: CASHHSRGGPGTDTQYF. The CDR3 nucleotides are TGTGCCAGCCACCACTCCCGGGGGGGGCCGGGCACAGATACGCAGTATTTT.

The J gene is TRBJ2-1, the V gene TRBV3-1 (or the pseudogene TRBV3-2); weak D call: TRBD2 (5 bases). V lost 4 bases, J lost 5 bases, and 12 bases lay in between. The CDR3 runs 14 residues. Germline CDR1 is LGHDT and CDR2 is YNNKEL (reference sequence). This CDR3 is CASSRRASDNEQFF. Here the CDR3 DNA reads TGTGCCAGCAGCCGGCGGGCCAGCGACAATGAGCAGTTCTTC.

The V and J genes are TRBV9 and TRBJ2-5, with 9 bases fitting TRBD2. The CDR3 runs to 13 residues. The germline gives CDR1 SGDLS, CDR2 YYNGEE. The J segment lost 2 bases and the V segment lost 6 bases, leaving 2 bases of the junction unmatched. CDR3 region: CASTTSGQETQYF. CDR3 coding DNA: TGTGCCAGCACGACTAGCGGACAAGAGACCCAGTACTTC.

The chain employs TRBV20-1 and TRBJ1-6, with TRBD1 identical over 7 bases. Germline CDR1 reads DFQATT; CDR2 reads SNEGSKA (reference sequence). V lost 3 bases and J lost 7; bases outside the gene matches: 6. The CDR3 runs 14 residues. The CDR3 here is CSASVPQGNSPLHF. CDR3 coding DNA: TGCAGTGCTAGTGTCCCACAGGGGAATTCACCCCTCCACTTT.

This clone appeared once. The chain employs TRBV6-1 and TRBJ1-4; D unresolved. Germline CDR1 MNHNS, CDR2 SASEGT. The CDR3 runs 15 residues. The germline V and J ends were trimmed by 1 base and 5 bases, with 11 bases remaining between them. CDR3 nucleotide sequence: TGTGCCAGCAGTGAAGTGCGGCCGACGAATGAAAAACTGTTTTTT. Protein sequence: CASSEVRPTNEKLFF.

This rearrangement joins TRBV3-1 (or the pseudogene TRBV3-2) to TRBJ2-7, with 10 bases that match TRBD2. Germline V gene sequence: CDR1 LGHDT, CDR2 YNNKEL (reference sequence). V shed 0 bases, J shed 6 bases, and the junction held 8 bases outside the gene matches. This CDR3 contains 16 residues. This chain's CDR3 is CASSQDLLAGGGEQYF. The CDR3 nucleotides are TGTGCCAGCAGCCAAGATCTTTTAGCGGGAGGTGGCGAGCAGTACTTC.